Sequencing of this TCR beta chain was carried out in a study of somatic mutations in cytotoxic T cells in rheumatoid arthritis. TCRdb's table, derived via immunoSEQ multiplex PCR, lists solely in-frame clones and lacks some. The sample has 20,000 or so clones, over 75% seen once; the top ten hold 8% to 11%. Regarding the study as a whole: What antigens the expanded CD8+ clones targeted remained unknown. A significant difference in CD8+ T-cell clonality was not found between rheumatoid arthritis patients and age-matched healthy controls. No age-related increase in CD8+ clonality was seen in healthy controls, but one was seen in rheumatoid arthritis patients.

This clone was observed a few times. Its target is not known. Positive magnetic bead selection, which isolated the CD4+ and CD8+ cells, was followed by a flow cytometry check of purity. This CDR3 comprises 14 residues. Between the trimmed V and J ends, which lost 7 bases and 2 bases, there was a span of 15 bases. Germline assignment: CDR1 MNHEY and CDR2 SMNVEV (reference sequence). What was sequenced was CD8+ T cells sorted from blood. J is TRBJ2-7 and V is TRBV27; the D gene is possibly TRBD1 (6 bases). This TCR was sampled from a woman between 45 and 60 years old in good health. The CDR3 here is CASTGTTGTYEQYF. The CDR3, as DNA: TGTGCCAGCACCGGGACGACAGGAACCTACGAGCAGTACTTC.